Described below is a single T cell receptor beta chain sequence and its context. Its recognized antigen is unknown. Base qualities are missing; no much larger clone stands one base away. This sample stems from a study of shared clonotypes between healthy human individuals (dated by TCRdb to the early 2020s). Regarding the research as a whole: The cohort included three men and two women between 18 and 49 years of age. The study deeply sequenced blood TCR repertoires of about 5 healthy adults to estimate repertoire size and the extent of clonotype sharing between individuals. To increase sequencing depth and limit assay-specific biases, TCR repertoire library preparation and sequencing were carried out by different laboratories using diverse techniques. Leukapheresis yielded between about 0.85 and 10 billion PBMCs per donor.

Overall results and qualifications from the work: The small number of donors limited the genetic and exposure-history diversity represented. Based on pairwise subsampling, the degree of clonotype sharing among donors was expected to be affected by sequencing depth. Only blood was sampled, and tissue TCR repertoires likely differ from those in blood.

TCR CDR3 regions were amplified from genomic DNA by multiplex PCR using the deep immunoSEQ assay. Extracted genomic DNA from each cell subset was distributed evenly across all wells of several immunoSEQ 96-well plates, and each plate was treated as a replicate. Each replicate PCR for unsorted PBMC received roughly 300 ng genomic DNA, equal to tens of thousands of T cell genomes. Ten immunoSEQ deep assay plates were used to sequence unsorted PBMC genomic DNA. Purified libraries were measured with a Qubit 3.0 fluorometer, size-checked on a Bioanalyzer 2100, and measured again with the KAPA Library Quantification kit. Each immunoSEQ 96-well plate was sequenced on its own single-read 150-cycle Illumina NextSeq 550 flow cell. As for how the authors treated the data: The immunoSEQ output contained only junctional sequences without quality scores, so filtering could not match that applied to full-length reads. To assign V/J genes and CDR3, sequences were annotated against IMGT germline references using PyIR, a Python wrapper for IgBLAST v1.9. Reads were filtered out if the reads had weak V/J assignments (E-value above 1e-6), no CDR3, stop codons, out-of-frame junctions, or ambiguous translated residues. V3J clonotypes were defined as sequences sharing an identical inferred V gene, J gene, and CDR3 amino acid sequence. The percentage overlap between two repertoires was calculated by dividing the number of shared unique clonotypes by the size of the smaller repertoire. RTK rarefaction, the Chao1 estimator, and Recon v2.1 estimates of unobserved clonotypes were used to assess repertoire richness. TCRdb re-hosts the immuneACCESS table, in-frame sequences only. Its copies lack some clones; in the studies checked, an unresolved V gene accounts for under half of them, and the cause for the rest is not known. V and J calls and clone size are as listed in that table; D and trimming were resolved from the DNA. The sample table holds about 470,000 clones, of which about 76% were seen once. The ten largest clones take up less than 15% of the sample.

V has 2 bases trimmed and J has 8 bases trimmed; junction bases matching no gene number 5. Sequences SGHRS (CDR1) and YFSETQ (CDR2) are obtained from the germline V gene. The CDR3 spans 15 residues, from the cysteine through the phenylalanine. Only the CDR3 region is kept as DNA, spanning 45 bases read in frame from base 1. The donors were healthy, HIV-negative adults with no recently reported acute infections or vaccinations. Every donor was a Caucasian adult living in Nashville, Tennessee, USA. For unsorted samples, tens of millions of PBMCs were counted, and genomic DNA was extracted using the QIAamp DNA Blood Mini kit. Blood was obtained by leukapheresis, after which PBMCs were separated by Ficoll-Histopaque density gradient centrifugation and cryopreserved in liquid nitrogen vapor phase.

This TCR came from a woman aged 40 to 50 in good health. Some clones in this sample may be carry-over from other donors' samples. Recombination connected TRBV5-1 to TRBJ2-1, with 12 bases aligning to TRBD2. Sequencing was performed on PBMCs. The CDR3 corresponds to CASSLTSGRIYEQFF. The bases are TGCGCCAGCAGCTTAACTAGCGGGAGGATTTATGAGCAGTTCTTC.